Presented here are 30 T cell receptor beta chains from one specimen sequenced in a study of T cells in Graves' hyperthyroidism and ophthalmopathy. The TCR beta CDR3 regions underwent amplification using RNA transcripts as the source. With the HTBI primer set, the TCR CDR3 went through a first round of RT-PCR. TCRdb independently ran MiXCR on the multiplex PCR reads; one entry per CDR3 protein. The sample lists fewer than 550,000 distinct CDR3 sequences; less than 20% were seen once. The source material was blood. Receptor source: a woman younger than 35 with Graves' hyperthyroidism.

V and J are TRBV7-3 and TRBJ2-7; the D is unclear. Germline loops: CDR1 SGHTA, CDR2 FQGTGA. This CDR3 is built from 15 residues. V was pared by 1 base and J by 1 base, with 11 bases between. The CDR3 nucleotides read TGTGCCAGCAGCTTAAATACTGGGCTTTCCTACGAGCAGTACTTC. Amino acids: CASSLNTGLSYEQYF.

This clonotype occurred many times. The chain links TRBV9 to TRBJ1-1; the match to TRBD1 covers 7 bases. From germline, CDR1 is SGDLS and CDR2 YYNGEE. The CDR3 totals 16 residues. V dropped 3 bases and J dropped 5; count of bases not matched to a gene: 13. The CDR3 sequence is CASSAINRGGVTEAFF. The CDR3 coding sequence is TGTGCCAGCAGCGCCATCAACAGGGGCGGTGTAACTGAAGCTTTCTTT.

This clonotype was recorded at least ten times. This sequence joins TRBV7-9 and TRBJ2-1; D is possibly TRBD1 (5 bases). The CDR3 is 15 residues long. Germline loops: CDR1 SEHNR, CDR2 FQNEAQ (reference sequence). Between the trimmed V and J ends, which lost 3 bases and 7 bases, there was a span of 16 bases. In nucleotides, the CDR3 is TGTGCCAGCAGCTTGACAGCCCTAAGTATGAATGAGCAGTTCTTC. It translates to CASSLTALSMNEQFF.

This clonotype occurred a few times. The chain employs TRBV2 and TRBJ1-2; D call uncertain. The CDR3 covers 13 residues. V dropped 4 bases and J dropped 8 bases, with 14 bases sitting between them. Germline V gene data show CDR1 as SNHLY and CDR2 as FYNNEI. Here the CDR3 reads CASSVFGRGGYTF. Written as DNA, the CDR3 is TGTGCCAGCAGTGTCTTCGGGAGAGGCGGCTACACCTTC.

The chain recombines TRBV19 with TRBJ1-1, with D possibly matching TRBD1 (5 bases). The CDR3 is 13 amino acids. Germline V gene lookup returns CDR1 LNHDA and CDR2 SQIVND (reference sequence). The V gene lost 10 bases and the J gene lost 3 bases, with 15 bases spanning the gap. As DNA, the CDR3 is TGTGCCACTAGAGATCGGGGGGACACTGAAGCTTTCTTT. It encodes CATRDRGDTEAFF.

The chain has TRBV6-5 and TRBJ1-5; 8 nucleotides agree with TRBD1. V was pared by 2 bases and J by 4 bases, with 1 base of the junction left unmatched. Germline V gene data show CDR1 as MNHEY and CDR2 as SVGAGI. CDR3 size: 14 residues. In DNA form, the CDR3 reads TGTGCCAGCAGTTACCGGACAGGGAATCAGCCCCAGCATTTT. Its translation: CASSYRTGNQPQHF.

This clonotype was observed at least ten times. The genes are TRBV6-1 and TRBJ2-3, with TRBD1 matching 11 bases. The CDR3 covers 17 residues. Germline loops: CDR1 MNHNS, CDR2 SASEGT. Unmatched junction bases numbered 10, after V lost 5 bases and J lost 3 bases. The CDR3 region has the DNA TGTGCCAGCAGTAGCGGGACAGGGGGTTTTCGGACAGATACGCAGTATTTT. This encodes CASSSGTGGFRTDTQYF.

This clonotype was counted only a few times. The CDR3 coding sequence is TGCAGTCACCCGGGAGAAGGCTACACCTTC. Its protein is CSHPGEGYTF. The genes are TRBV20-1 and TRBJ1-2, with unresolved D. Germline V lookup: CDR1 DFQATT, CDR2 SNEGSKA (reference sequence). This CDR3 has 10 amino acids. Trimming shortened V by 8 bases and J by 8 bases, and 12 bases separated the two germline ends.

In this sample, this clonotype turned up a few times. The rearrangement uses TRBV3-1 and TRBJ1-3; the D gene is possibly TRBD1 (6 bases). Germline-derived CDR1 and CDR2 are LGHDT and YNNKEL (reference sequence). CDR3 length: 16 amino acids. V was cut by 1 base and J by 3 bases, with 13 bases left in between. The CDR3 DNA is TGTGCCAGCAGCCAAGGATTAGGGGGGTATGGAAACACCATATATTTT. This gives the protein CASSQGLGGYGNTIYF.

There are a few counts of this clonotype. The CDR3 spells CASSLREDSPLHF. As DNA, the CDR3 is TGTGCCAGCAGCTTACGGGAGGATTCACCCCTCCACTTT. The J gene is TRBJ1-6, the V gene TRBV7-9; D uncertain. The CDR3 totals 13 residues. CDR1 is SEHNR, CDR2 FQNEAQ, per germline (reference sequence). The V gene lost 2 bases and the J gene lost 8 bases, with 7 bases spanning the gap.

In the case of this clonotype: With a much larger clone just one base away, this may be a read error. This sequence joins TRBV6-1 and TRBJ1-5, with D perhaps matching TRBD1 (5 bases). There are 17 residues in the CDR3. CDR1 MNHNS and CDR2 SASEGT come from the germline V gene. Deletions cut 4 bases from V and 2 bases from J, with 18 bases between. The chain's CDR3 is CASSGAGDWGGNQPQHF. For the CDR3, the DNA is TGTGCCAGCAGTGGGGCCGGGGATTGGGGGGGCAATCAGCCCCAGCATTTT.

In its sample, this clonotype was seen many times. In DNA, the CDR3 is TGTGCCAGCAGCTTAGGAATGGGCACTGAAGCTTTCTTT. It encodes CASSLGMGTEAFF. This chain joins TRBV7-8 and TRBJ1-1; no definite D call. The CDR3 contains 13 residues. V lost 1 base and J 4 bases, leaving 7 bases between the germline ends. Germline V CDR1 and CDR2: SGHVS, FQNEAQ. The full variable domain, its missing parts supplied by reference TRBV7-8 and TRBJ1-1, is GAGVSQSPRYKVAKRGQDVALRCDPISGHVSLFWYQQALGQGPEFLTYFQNEAQLDKSGLPSDRFFAERPEGSVSTLKIQRTQQEDSAVYLCASSLGMGTEAFFGQGTRLTVV.

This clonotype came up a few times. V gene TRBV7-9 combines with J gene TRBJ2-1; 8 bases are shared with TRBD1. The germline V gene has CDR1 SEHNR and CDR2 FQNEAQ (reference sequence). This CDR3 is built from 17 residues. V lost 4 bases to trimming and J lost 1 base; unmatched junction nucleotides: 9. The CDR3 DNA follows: TGTGCCAGCAGCTCCTGGACAGGGAGTTTTTCCTACAATGAGCAGTTCTTC. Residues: CASSSWTGSFSYNEQFF.

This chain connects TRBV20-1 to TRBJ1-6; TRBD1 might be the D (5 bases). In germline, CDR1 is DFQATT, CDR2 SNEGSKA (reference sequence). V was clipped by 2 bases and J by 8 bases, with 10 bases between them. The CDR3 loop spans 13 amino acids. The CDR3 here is CSARLGQYSPLHF. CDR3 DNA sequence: TGCAGTGCTAGATTAGGACAATATTCACCCCTCCACTTT.

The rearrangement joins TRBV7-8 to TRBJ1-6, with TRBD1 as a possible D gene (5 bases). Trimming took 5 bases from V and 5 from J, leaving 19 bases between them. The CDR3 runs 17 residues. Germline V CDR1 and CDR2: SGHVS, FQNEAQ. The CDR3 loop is CASSVLLERGDNSPLHF. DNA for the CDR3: TGTGCCAGCAGCGTCCTCCTGGAGCGAGGGGATAATTCACCCCTCCACTTT.

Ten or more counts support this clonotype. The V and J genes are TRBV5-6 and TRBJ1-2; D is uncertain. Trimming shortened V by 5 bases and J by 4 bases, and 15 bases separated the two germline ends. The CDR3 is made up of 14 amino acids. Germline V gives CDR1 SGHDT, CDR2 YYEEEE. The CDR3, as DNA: TGTGCCAGCAGTCTTGGACTCTGGGGCTATGGCTACACCTTC. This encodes CASSLGLWGYGYTF.

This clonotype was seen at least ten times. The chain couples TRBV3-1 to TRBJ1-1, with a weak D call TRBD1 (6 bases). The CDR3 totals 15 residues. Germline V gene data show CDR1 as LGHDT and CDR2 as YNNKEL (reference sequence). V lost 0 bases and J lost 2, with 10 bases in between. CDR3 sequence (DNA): TGTGCCAGCAGCCAAGAAGGGGGAGGTAACACTGAAGCTTTCTTT. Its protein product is CASSQEGGGNTEAFF. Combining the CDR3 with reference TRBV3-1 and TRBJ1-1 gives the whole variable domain DTAVSQTPKYLVTQMGNDKSIKCEQNLGHDTMYWYKQDSKKFLKIMFSYNNKELIINETVPNRFSPKSPDKAHLNLHINSLELGDSAVYFCASSQEGGGNTEAFFGQGTRLTVV.

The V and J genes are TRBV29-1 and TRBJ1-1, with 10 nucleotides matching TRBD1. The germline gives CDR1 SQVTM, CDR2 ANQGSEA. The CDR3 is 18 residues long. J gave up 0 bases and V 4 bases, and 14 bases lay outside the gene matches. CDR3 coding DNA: TGCAGCGTTGCGGGACAGGGGTTTGGGGATGAACTGAACACTGAAGCTTTCTTT. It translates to CSVAGQGFGDELNTEAFF.

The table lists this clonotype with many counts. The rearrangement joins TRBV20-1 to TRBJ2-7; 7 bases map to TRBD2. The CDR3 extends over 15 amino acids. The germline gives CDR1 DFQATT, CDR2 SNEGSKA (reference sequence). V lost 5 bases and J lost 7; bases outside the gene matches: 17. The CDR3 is CSAPILAVRIGEQYF. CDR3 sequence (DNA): TGCAGTGCTCCAATTCTAGCGGTAAGGATAGGAGAGCAGTACTTC.

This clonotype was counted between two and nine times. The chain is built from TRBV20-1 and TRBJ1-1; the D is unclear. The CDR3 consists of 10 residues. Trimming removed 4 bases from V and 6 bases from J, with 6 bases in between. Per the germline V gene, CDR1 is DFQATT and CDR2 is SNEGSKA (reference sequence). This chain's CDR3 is CSAIGSEAFF. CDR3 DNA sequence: TGCAGTGCTATTGGATCTGAAGCTTTCTTT.

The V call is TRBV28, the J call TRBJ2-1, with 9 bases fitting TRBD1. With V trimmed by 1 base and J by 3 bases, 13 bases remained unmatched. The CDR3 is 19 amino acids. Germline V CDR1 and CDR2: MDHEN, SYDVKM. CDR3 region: CASSLFDPGQGRLYNEQFF. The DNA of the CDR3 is TGTGCCAGCAGTTTATTCGACCCGGGACAGGGCCGTCTCTACAATGAGCAGTTCTTC.

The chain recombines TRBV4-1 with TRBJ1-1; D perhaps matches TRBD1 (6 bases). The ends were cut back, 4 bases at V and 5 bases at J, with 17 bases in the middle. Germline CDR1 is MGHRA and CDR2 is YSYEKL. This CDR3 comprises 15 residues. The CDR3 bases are TGCGCCAGCAGCCGAAAAGCGGGGGCGGATACTGAAGCTTTCTTT. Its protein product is CASSRKAGADTEAFF.

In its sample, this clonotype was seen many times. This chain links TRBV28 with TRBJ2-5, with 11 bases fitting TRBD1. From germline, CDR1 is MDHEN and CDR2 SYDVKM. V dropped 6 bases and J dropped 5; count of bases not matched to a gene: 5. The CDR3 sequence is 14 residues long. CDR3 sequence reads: CASRDRGPFETQYF. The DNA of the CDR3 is TGTGCCAGCAGGGACAGGGGGCCGTTTGAGACCCAGTACTTC.

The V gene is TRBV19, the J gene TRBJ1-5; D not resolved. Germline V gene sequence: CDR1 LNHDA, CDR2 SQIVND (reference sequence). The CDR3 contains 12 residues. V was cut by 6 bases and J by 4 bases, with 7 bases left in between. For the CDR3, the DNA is TGTGCCAGTAGACAGCGTAATCAGCCCCAGCATTTT. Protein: CASRQRNQPQHF.

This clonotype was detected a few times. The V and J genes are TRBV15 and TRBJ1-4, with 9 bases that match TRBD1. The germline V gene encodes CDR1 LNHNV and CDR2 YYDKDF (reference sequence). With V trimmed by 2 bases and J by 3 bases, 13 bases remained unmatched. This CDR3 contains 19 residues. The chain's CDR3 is CATSRPTDRGSLSNEKLFF. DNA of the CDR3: TGTGCCACCAGCAGACCCACCGACAGGGGGAGTTTATCTAATGAAAAACTGTTTTTT. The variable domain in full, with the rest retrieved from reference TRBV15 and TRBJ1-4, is DAMVIQNPRYQVTQFGKPVTLSCSQTLNHNVMYWYQQKSSQAPKLLFHYYDKDFNNEADTPDNFQSRRPNTSFCFLDIRSPGLGDTAMYLCATSRPTDRGSLSNEKLFFGSGTQLSVL.

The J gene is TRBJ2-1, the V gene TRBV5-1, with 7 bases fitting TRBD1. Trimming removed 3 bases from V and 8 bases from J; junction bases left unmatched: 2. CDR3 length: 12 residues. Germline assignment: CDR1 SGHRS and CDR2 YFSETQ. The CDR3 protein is CASSYRGDEQFF. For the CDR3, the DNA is TGCGCCAGCAGCTACAGGGGCGATGAGCAGTTCTTC. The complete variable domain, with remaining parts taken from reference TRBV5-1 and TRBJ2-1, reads KAGVTQTPRYLIKTRGQQVTLSCSPISGHRSVSWYQQTPGQGLQFLFEYFSETQRNKGNFPGRFSGRQFSNSRSEMNVSTLELGDSALYLCASSYRGDEQFFGPGTRLTVL.

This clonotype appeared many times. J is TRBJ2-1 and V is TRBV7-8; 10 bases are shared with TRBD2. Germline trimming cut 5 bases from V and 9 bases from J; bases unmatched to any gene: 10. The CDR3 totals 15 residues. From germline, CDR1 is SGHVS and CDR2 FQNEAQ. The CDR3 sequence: CASSPERLAGAEQFF. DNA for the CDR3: TGTGCCAGCAGCCCCGAACGGCTAGCGGGAGCTGAGCAGTTCTTC.

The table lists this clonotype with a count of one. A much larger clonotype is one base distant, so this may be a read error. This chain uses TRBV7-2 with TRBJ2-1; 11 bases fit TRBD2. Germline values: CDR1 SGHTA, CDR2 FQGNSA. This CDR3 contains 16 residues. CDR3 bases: TGTGCCAGCAGCTTAGTTCTAGCGGGGGGATTCAATGAGCACTTCTTC. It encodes CASSLVLAGGFNEHFF.

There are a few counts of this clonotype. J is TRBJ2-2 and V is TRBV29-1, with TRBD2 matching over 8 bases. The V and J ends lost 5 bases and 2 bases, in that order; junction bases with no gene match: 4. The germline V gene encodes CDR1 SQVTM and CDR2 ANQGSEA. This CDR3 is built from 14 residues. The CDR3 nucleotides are TGCAGCGTTTTAACTAGCGGAAACACCGGGGAGCTGTTTTTT. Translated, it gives CSVLTSGNTGELFF.

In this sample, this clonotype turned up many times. CDR3: CASSSRDRGYAGELFF. In nucleotides, the CDR3 is TGTGCCAGCAGCTCAAGAGACAGGGGGTACGCCGGGGAGCTGTTTTTT. V is TRBV13 and J is TRBJ2-2; 9 bases are a match to TRBD1. The CDR3 consists of 16 residues. Germline V lookup: CDR1 PRHDT, CDR2 FYEKMQ (reference sequence). V shed 4 bases and J 6 bases; nucleotides not matched to a gene: 9.